These T cell receptor beta chains were read from a single sample in a study of PD-1 blockade in classical Hodgkin lymphoma. Clones were read by immunoSEQ multiplex PCR, and TCRdb kept only the in-frame ones, dropping some. The sample records about 21,000 clones, approximately 74% being singletons. Material: peripheral blood mononuclear cells (PBMCs), obtained at baseline. These receptors all come from a human donor with classical Hodgkin lymphoma. Both conserved end residues are part of each CDR3. Each record gives: CDR3 protein, CDR3 DNA, clone size, V gene, CDR3 length, J gene, D gene. The D gene is left open where the match is weak. Expanded clones get a size class; other rows say once, few or many, or leave the size out.

cdr3_aa: CASSYDINYEQYF; cdr3_nt: TGCGCCAGCAGCTACGACATTAACTACGAGCAGTACTTC; clone_size: -; v_call: TRBV5-1; cdr3_length: 13; j_call: TRBJ2-7; d_call: -
cdr3_aa: CASSPSGGASGETQYF; cdr3_nt: TGTGCCAGCAGCCCATCGGGGGGGGCTAGTGGAGAGACCCAGTACTTC; clone_size: -; v_call: TRBV7-9; cdr3_length: 16; j_call: TRBJ2-5; d_call: TRBD2
cdr3_aa: CASSLQGGETQYF; cdr3_nt: TGTGCCAGCAGCTTGCAGGGCGGAGAGACCCAGTACTTC; clone_size: -; v_call: TRBV5-4; cdr3_length: 13; j_call: TRBJ2-5; d_call: -
cdr3_aa: CSVDLQGSYEQYF; cdr3_nt: TGCAGCGTTGATCTTCAGGGATCCTACGAGCAGTACTTC; clone_size: -; v_call: TRBV29-1; cdr3_length: 13; j_call: TRBJ2-7; d_call: -
cdr3_aa: CASSQGTGGSPLHF; cdr3_nt: TGTGCCAGCAGCCAAGGGACAGGGGGTTCACCCCTCCACTTT; clone_size: few; v_call: TRBV4-2; cdr3_length: 14; j_call: TRBJ1-6; d_call: TRBD1
cdr3_aa: CASSYLDSNTEAFF; cdr3_nt: TGTGCCAGCAGTTACCTAGACAGCAACACTGAAGCTTTCTTT; clone_size: medium-sized; v_call: TRBV6-5; cdr3_length: 14; j_call: TRBJ1-1; d_call: -
cdr3_aa: CSVATGVTEAFF; cdr3_nt: TGCAGCGTTGCAACAGGGGTAACTGAAGCTTTCTTT; clone_size: -; v_call: TRBV29-1; cdr3_length: 12; j_call: TRBJ1-1; d_call: TRBD1
cdr3_aa: CSCRGSSYEQYF; cdr3_nt: TGCAGCTGTCGGGGGAGCTCCTACGAGCAGTACTTC; clone_size: once; v_call: TRBV29-1; cdr3_length: 12; j_call: TRBJ2-7; d_call: -
cdr3_aa: CASSFHDRGNTEAFF; cdr3_nt: TGCGCCAGCAGCTTCCACGACAGGGGAAACACTGAAGCTTTCTTT; clone_size: -; v_call: TRBV5-1; cdr3_length: 15; j_call: TRBJ1-1; d_call: TRBD1
cdr3_aa: CAWTQSSGNTIYF; cdr3_nt: TGTGCCTGGACCCAGAGCTCTGGAAACACCATATATTTT; clone_size: -; v_call: TRBV30; cdr3_length: 13; j_call: TRBJ1-3; d_call: -
cdr3_aa: CASRRFSGANVLTF; cdr3_nt: TGTGCCAGCCGCCGGTTCTCTGGGGCCAACGTCCTGACTTTC; clone_size: -; v_call: TRBV28; cdr3_length: 14; j_call: TRBJ2-6; d_call: -
cdr3_aa: CASSYPDVGYTF; cdr3_nt: TGTGCCAGCAGTTACCCTGATGTTGGCTACACCTTC; clone_size: once; v_call: TRBV6-5; cdr3_length: 12; j_call: TRBJ1-2; d_call: -
cdr3_aa: CASRGTVTYGYTF; cdr3_nt: TGTGCCAGTAGGGGGACAGTCACCTATGGCTACACCTTC; clone_size: -; v_call: TRBV19; cdr3_length: 13; j_call: TRBJ1-2; d_call: TRBD1
cdr3_aa: CASSHGWVRNTEAFF; cdr3_nt: TGCGCCAGCAGTCATGGCTGGGTTCGGAACACTGAAGCTTTCTTT; clone_size: -; v_call: TRBV23-1; cdr3_length: 15; j_call: TRBJ1-1; d_call: -
cdr3_aa: CASSLIRGPGELFF; cdr3_nt: TGTGCCAGCAGCTTAATACGGGGGCCCGGGGAGCTGTTTTTT; clone_size: few; v_call: TRBV7-7; cdr3_length: 14; j_call: TRBJ2-2; d_call: -
cdr3_aa: CASSLGWSAKNIQYF; cdr3_nt: TGTGCCAGCAGCTTAGGATGGAGTGCCAAAAACATTCAGTACTTC; clone_size: few; v_call: TRBV7-2; cdr3_length: 15; j_call: TRBJ2-4; d_call: -
cdr3_aa: CASSETQRGITDTQYF; cdr3_nt: TGTGCCAGCAGTGAAACCCAGCGGGGCATCACAGATACGCAGTATTTT; clone_size: -; v_call: TRBV2; cdr3_length: 16; j_call: TRBJ2-3; d_call: TRBD2
cdr3_aa: CASRASGRMYEQYF; cdr3_nt: TGTGCCAGCAGGGCTAGCGGGAGGATGTACGAGCAGTACTTC; clone_size: -; v_call: TRBV25-1; cdr3_length: 14; j_call: TRBJ2-7; d_call: TRBD2
cdr3_aa: CAWSATGSYGYTF; cdr3_nt: TGTGCCTGGAGTGCCACAGGGAGCTATGGCTACACCTTC; clone_size: medium-sized; v_call: TRBV30; cdr3_length: 13; j_call: TRBJ1-2; d_call: -
cdr3_aa: CASRIFSTNEKLFF; cdr3_nt: TGTGCCAGCAGGATCTTCTCAACTAATGAAAAACTGTTTTTT; clone_size: -; v_call: TRBV5-6; cdr3_length: 14; j_call: TRBJ1-4; d_call: -
cdr3_aa: CASSLGGARYNEQFF; cdr3_nt: TGTGCCAGCAGTTTGGGGGGGGCGCGCTACAATGAGCAGTTCTTC; clone_size: -; v_call: TRBV28; cdr3_length: 15; j_call: TRBJ2-1; d_call: -
cdr3_aa: CSARGWNEQFF; cdr3_nt: TGCAGTGCTAGGGGCTGGAATGAGCAGTTCTTC; clone_size: few; v_call: TRBV20-1; cdr3_length: 11; j_call: TRBJ2-1; d_call: -
cdr3_aa: CASSITATNYGYTF; cdr3_nt: TGTGCCAGTAGTATTACAGCAACTAACTATGGCTACACCTTC; clone_size: -; v_call: TRBV19; cdr3_length: 14; j_call: TRBJ1-2; d_call: -
cdr3_aa: CASSQSSGKGQFF; cdr3_nt: TGTGCCAGCAGCCAATCTAGCGGCAAAGGGCAGTTCTTC; clone_size: -; v_call: TRBV5-4; cdr3_length: 13; j_call: TRBJ2-1; d_call: TRBD2
cdr3_aa: CASLQGILGTEAFF; cdr3_nt: TGTGCCAGTTTACAGGGGATTTTAGGCACTGAAGCTTTCTTT; clone_size: -; v_call: TRBV6-1; cdr3_length: 14; j_call: TRBJ1-1; d_call: TRBD1
cdr3_aa: CASSQQSLGAEAFF; cdr3_nt: TGTGCCAGCTCACAGCAGTCGCTGGGGGCTGAAGCTTTCTTT; clone_size: -; v_call: TRBV18; cdr3_length: 14; j_call: TRBJ1-1; d_call: -
cdr3_aa: CASSPGTYQETQYF; cdr3_nt: TGTGCCAGCAGTCCCGGGACATACCAAGAGACCCAGTACTTC; clone_size: -; v_call: TRBV7-8; cdr3_length: 14; j_call: TRBJ2-5; d_call: -
cdr3_aa: CASSERQHTEAFF; cdr3_nt: TGTGCCAGCAGTGAAAGACAGCACACTGAAGCTTTCTTT; clone_size: medium-sized; v_call: TRBV2; cdr3_length: 13; j_call: TRBJ1-1; d_call: -
cdr3_aa: CASSQDPTGTVPSSYNSPLHF; cdr3_nt: TGCGCCAGCAGCCAAGACCCAACCGGGACAGTCCCTAGCTCCTATAATTCACCCCTCCACTTT; clone_size: -; v_call: TRBV4-1; cdr3_length: 21; j_call: TRBJ1-6; d_call: TRBD1
cdr3_aa: CASSIYSSNQPQHF; cdr3_nt: TGTGCCAGTAGTATTTACAGTAGCAATCAGCCCCAGCATTTT; clone_size: few; v_call: TRBV19; cdr3_length: 14; j_call: TRBJ1-5; d_call: -
cdr3_aa: CASSILTSLARQYF; cdr3_nt: TGTGCCAGTAGTATCCTGACTAGCTTAGCCCGGCAGTATTTT; clone_size: -; v_call: TRBV19; cdr3_length: 14; j_call: TRBJ2-3; d_call: TRBD2
cdr3_aa: CASSLGQLEKLFF; cdr3_nt: TGTGCCAGCAGTCTTGGACAACTTGAAAAACTGTTTTTT; clone_size: -; v_call: TRBV5-6; cdr3_length: 13; j_call: TRBJ1-4; d_call: -
cdr3_aa: CASRARDFSYNEQFF; cdr3_nt: TGTGCCAGCAGAGCACGGGACTTCTCCTACAATGAGCAGTTCTTC; clone_size: -; v_call: TRBV6-5; cdr3_length: 15; j_call: TRBJ2-1; d_call: -
cdr3_aa: CASSLSTGELFF; cdr3_nt: TGCGCCAGCAGCTTGAGCACCGGGGAGCTGTTTTTT; clone_size: -; v_call: TRBV5-1; cdr3_length: 12; j_call: TRBJ2-2; d_call: -
cdr3_aa: CASSQDGGPPSGYTF; cdr3_nt: TGCGCCAGCAGCCAAGATGGGGGACCGCCCTCGGGCTACACCTTC; clone_size: -; v_call: TRBV5-4; cdr3_length: 15; j_call: TRBJ1-2; d_call: -
cdr3_aa: CASSLAGADTQYF; cdr3_nt: TGTGCCAGCAGCTTAGCGGGAGCAGATACGCAGTATTTT; clone_size: -; v_call: TRBV5-5; cdr3_length: 13; j_call: TRBJ2-3; d_call: TRBD2
cdr3_aa: CASSQSRVPQETQYF; cdr3_nt: TGTGCCAGCAGTCAAAGCCGGGTCCCCCAAGAGACCCAGTACTTC; clone_size: -; v_call: TRBV6-5; cdr3_length: 15; j_call: TRBJ2-5; d_call: -